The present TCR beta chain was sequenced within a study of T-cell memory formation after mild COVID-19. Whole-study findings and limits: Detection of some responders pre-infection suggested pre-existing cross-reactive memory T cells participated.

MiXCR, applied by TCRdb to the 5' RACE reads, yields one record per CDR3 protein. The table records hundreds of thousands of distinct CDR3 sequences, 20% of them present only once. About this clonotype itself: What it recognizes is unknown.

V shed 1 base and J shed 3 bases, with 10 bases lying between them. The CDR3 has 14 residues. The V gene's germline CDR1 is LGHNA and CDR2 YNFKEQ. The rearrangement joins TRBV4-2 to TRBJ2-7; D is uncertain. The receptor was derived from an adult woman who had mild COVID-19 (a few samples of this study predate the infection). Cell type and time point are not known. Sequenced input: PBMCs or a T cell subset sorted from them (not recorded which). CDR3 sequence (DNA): TGTGCCAGCAGCCAAGCGGGCCCTAACTACGAGCAGTACTTC. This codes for CASSQAGPNYEQYF.